The source of this T cell receptor beta chain is a study of blood T cells in healthy people across ages. Germline V lookup: CDR1 DFQATT, CDR2 SNEGSKA (reference sequence). The CDR3 consists of 20 residues. A second PCR, run for about 7 to 12 cycles, used a sample-barcoded 5' primer plus a J-beta primer mix. MiXCR, run by TCRdb on the 5' RACE reads, gives a single entry per CDR3 protein. Among 1.8 million or so distinct CDR3 sequences listed, about 39% were seen once. The rearrangement links TRBV20-1 to TRBJ2-7; 13 bases agree with TRBD2. The end of the DNA is better explained by TRBJ2-5, so the J call may be wrong. This sequence originates from a human donor in good health. The specimen sequenced was blood. CDR3 in amino acids: CSANRLDRTSGGIGGETQYF. The CDR3 DNA is TGCAGTGCTAACAGACTTGATCGGACTAGCGGGGGTATTGGGGGAGAGACCCAGTACTTC.